Sequencing of this T cell receptor (beta chain) was carried out in a study of blood T cell repertoires in COVID-19. Background on the study: Donors in the United States, Italy and Spain gave samples during acute or convalescent COVID-19. T cells, B-cell-depleted T cells, or PBMCs supplied cDNA or gDNA.

Authors' data handling: Estimates of nucleated cell counts were drawn from the amplification of reference gene primers. Clones were read by immunoSEQ multiplex PCR, and TCRdb kept only the in-frame ones, dropping some. That table gives V, J and clone size, and the DNA gave D and trimming. This sample has 120,000 to 150,000 clones, with around four fifths found just once. For recovered donors of Cohort 3, there were two negative PCRs, clearance, or symptom resolution. The CDR3 has 14 residues. Germline V lookup: CDR1 SEHNR, CDR2 FQNEAQ (reference sequence). V was trimmed by 2 bases and J by 4 bases, leaving 11 bases between them.

V usage is TRBV7-9 and J usage is TRBJ2-5, with D possibly being TRBD2 (6 bases). This receptor was obtained from a woman between 40 and 50 years old who had recovered from COVID-19. The sample comprised PBMCs or T cells enriched from blood (not recorded which). In DNA, the CDR3 is TGTGCCAGCAGCTTATCACGGGAGCCAGAGACCCAGTACTTC. It specifies CASSLSREPETQYF.